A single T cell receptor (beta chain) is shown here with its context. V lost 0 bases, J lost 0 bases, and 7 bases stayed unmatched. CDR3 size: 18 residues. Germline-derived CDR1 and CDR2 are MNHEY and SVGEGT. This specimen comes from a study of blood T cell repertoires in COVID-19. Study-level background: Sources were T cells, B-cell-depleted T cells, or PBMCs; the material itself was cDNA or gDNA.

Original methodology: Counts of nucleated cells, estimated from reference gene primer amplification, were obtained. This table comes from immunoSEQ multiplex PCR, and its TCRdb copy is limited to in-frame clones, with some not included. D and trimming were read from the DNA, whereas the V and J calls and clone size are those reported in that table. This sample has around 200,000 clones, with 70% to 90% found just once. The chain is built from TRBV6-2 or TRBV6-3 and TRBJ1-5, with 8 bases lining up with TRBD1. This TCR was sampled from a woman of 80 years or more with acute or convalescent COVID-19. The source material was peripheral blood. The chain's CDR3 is CASSYSFPGQVSNQPQHF. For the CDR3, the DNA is TGTGCCAGCAGTTACTCTTTTCCGGGACAGGTTAGCAATCAGCCCCAGCATTTT.